This T cell receptor (beta chain) is from a study of T-cell reconstitution after alpha-beta-depleted transplantation in children. Unique molecular identifiers were used to barcode this TCRbeta library. TCRdb reanalysed the PCR reads using MiXCR and keeps one entry per CDR3 protein. The data show 350,000 to 400,000 distinct CDR3 sequences, about an eighth seen once. This clonotype was observed a handful of times. CDR3 length: 15 residues. Germline CDR1 is MNHEY and CDR2 is SVGEGT. V gave up 6 bases and J gave up 0 bases, with 15 bases separating them. The genes are TRBV6-2 or TRBV6-3 and TRBJ2-7; D remains unclear. This receptor was taken from a human donor who donated a stem cell graft to a child with Fanconi anemia. The input for sequencing was PBMCs, taken from the stem cell graft. CDR3 loop: CASRRSHVPSYEQYF. CDR3 DNA: TGTGCCAGCAGAAGGTCCCACGTACCCTCCTACGAGCAGTACTTC.